This TCR beta chain was retrieved from a study of CD8 T cells in Susac syndrome. From blood CD8+ and CD4+ T cells, the TCR beta chain was sequenced. Bulk CD8+ and CD4+ cells came from magnetic negative isolation; CD8+ TEMRA by FACS. The study's findings and limits: Only a relatively small number of individuals were included in the TCR sequencing and HLA analysis.

The table lists this clonotype with a count of one. The antigen is unknown. RNA totalling roughly 0.45 to 1 ug underwent reverse transcription with random hexamers. immunoSEQ multiplex PCR amplified TCR beta CDR3 across 54 Vbeta, 13 Jbeta. TCRdb re-derived calls from the immunoSEQ multiplex PCR reads in MiXCR, one entry per CDR3 protein. The sample holds some 180,000 distinct CDR3 sequences, 90% to 95% seen once. The clonotype was recovered from a human donor in good health. The sample consisted of CD4+ T cells from PBMCs.

For the CDR3, the DNA is TGCGCCAGCAGCTTAACCGGGAAGACGTCTTTCCCTGAAGCTTTCTTT. Protein product: CASSLTGKTSFPEAFF. The V call is TRBV5-1, the J call TRBJ1-1, with D hard to call. Between the trimmed V and J ends, which lost 2 bases and 6 bases, there was a span of 20 bases. This CDR3 has 16 amino acids. Germline V gene data show CDR1 as SGHRS and CDR2 as YFSETQ.